Described below is a single T cell receptor beta chain sequence and its context. Using immunoSEQ multiplex PCR, the repertoire was profiled, and TCRdb retains in-frame clones only, with some absent. The table records 200,000 to 250,000 clones, roughly 90% of them present only once. The data were obtained in a study of blood T cell repertoires in COVID-19. Unmatched junction bases numbered 9, after V lost 6 bases and J lost 10 bases. Germline V CDR1 and CDR2: SEHNR, FQNEAQ (reference sequence). The CDR3 has 14 amino acids. This chain uses TRBV7-9 with TRBJ1-6; 7 positions agree with TRBD1. Material for sequencing was peripheral blood. This receptor was obtained from a man aged 35-49 years with active or convalescent COVID-19. The CDR3 is CASRPTGTGSPLHF. CDR3 bases: TGTGCCAGCAGACCGACAGGGACTGGGTCACCCCTCCACTTT.